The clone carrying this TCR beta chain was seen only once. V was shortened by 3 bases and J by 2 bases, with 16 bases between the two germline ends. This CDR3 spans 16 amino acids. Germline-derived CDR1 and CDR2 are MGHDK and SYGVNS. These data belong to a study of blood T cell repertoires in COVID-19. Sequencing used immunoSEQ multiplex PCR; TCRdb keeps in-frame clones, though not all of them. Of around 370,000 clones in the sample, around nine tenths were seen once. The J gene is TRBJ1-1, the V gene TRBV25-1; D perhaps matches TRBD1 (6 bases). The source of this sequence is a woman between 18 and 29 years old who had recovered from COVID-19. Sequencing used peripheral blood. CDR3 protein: CASSDSVLGGNTEAFF. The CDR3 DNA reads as TGTGCCAGCAGTGACTCCGTACTAGGGGGAAACACTGAAGCTTTCTTT.